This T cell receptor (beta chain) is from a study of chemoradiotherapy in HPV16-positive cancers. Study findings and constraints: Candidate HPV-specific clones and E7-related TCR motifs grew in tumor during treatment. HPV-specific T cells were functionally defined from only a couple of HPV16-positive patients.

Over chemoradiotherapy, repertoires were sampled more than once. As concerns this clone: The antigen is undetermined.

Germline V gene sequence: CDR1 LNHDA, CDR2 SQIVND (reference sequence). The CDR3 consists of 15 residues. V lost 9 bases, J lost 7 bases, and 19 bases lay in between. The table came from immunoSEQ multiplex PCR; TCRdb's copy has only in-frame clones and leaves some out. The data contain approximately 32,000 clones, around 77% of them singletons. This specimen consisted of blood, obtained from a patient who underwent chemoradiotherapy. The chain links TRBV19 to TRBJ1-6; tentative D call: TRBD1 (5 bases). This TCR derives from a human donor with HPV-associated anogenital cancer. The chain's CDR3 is CASPPLEGPNSPLHF. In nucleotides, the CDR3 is TGTGCCAGCCCCCCTTTAGAGGGACCAAATTCACCCCTCCACTTT.